This record looks at one T cell receptor beta chain sequence and its context. Its specificity is unknown. CDR3 length: 15 residues. Trimming left V 5 bases short and J 0 bases short, with 11 bases between. Per germline, CDR1 MNHEY and CDR2 SVGAGI. The sample is drawn from a study of T cell repertoires in cytomegalovirus infection. In the study overall: Public TCR beta signatures were indicative of both CMV infection and a matching HLA type.

TCRdb called the reads again in MiXCR, with one record for every CDR3 protein. The sample yields approximately 170,000 distinct CDR3 sequences, over 15% seen once. Findings and caveats of the study: Frequencies of public TCR beta families were cumulated, and this identified carriers of CMV plus the relevant HLA. Ex vivo, HLA-C-restricted CMV-specific TCR beta clonotypes prevailed over the rest of the response.

The sample taken for sequencing was CD8+ T cells from PBMCs. The origin of this receptor is a human donor in good health (CMV status not recorded). Some clones in this sample may be carry-over from other donors' samples. This rearrangement joins TRBV6-5 to TRBJ1-5; D unresolved. The CDR3 DNA reads TGTGCCAGCAGTCCCACCGCGTATAGCAATCAGCCCCAGCATTTT. This translates into CASSPTAYSNQPQHF.